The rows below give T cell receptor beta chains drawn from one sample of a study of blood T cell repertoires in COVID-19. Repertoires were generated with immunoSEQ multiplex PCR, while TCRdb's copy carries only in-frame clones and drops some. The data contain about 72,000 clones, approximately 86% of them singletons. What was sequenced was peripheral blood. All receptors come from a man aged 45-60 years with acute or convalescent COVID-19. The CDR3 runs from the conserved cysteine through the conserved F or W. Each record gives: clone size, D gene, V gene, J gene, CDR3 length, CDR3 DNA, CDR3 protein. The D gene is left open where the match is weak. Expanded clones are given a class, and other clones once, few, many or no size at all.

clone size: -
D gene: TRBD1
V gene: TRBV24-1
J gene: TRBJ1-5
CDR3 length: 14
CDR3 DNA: TGTGCCACCAGTGACCCCGGGACAGTTCGGCCCCAGCATTTT
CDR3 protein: CATSDPGTVRPQHF

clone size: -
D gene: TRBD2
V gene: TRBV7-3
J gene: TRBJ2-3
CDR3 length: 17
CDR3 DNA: TGTGCCAGCAGCTCCTTTTCTAGCGGGGGAGACACAGATACGCAGTATTTT
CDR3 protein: CASSSFSSGGDTDTQYF

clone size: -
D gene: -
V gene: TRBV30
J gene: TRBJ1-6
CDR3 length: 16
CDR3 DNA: TGTGCCTGGAGTGTACCGTGGGGGGTCGGAAATTCACCCCTCCACTTT
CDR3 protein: CAWSVPWGVGNSPLHF

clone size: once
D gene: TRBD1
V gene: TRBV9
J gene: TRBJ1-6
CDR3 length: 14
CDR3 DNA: TGTGCCAGCAGCACCGGGACAGGGGGATCACCCCTCCACTTT
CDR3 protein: CASSTGTGGSPLHF

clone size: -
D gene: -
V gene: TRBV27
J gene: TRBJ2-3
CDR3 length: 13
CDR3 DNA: TGTGCCAGCAGTTTACAGGTCACAGATACGCAGTATTTT
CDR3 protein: CASSLQVTDTQYF

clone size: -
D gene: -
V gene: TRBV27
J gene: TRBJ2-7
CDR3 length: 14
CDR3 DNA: TGTGCCAGCAGGCCCCCGGGACACCCCTACGAGCAGTACTTC
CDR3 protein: CASRPPGHPYEQYF

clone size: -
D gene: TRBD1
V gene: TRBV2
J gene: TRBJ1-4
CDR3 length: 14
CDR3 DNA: TGTGCCAGCAGCCTTAGACAGGGGGCTGAAAAACTGTTTTTT
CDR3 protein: CASSLRQGAEKLFF

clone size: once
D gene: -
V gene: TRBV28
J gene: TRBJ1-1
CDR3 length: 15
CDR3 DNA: TGTGCCAGCAGTTTATTGCCTCGGGCGGGGACTGAAGCTTTCTTT
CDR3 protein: CASSLLPRAGTEAFF

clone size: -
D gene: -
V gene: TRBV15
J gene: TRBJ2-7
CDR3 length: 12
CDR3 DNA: TGTGCCACCAGCAGACTGGAGTCCGAGCAGTACTTC
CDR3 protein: CATSRLESEQYF

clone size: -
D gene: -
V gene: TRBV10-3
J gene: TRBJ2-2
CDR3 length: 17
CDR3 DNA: TGTGCCATCATGGGCAACGGCGCAGGGGACAACACCGGGGAGCTGTTTTTT
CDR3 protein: CAIMGNGAGDNTGELFF

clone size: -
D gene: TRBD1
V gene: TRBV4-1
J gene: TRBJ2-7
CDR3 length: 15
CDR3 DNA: TGCGCCAGCAGCCAGGACAGGACCTTCTCCTACGAGCAGTACTTC
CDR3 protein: CASSQDRTFSYEQYF

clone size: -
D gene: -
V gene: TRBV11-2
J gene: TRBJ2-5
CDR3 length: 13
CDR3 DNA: TGTGCCAGCAGCTTAAATTCCAGAGAGACCCAGTACTTC
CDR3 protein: CASSLNSRETQYF

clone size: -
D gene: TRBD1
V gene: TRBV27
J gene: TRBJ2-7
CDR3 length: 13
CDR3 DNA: TGTGCCAGCAGTGGCACAGGGGTCTACGAGCAGTACTTC
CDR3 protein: CASSGTGVYEQYF

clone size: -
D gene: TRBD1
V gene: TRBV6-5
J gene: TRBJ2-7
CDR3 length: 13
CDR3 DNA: TGTGCCAGCAGTACCGGACAGGGAATCGCGCAGTACTTC
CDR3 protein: CASSTGQGIAQYF

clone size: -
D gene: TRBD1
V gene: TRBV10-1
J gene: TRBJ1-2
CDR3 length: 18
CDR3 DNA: TGCGCCAGGATAAATATGAACAGGGGTAAGGGATTAAACTATGGCTACACCTTC
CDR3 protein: CARINMNRGKGLNYGYTF

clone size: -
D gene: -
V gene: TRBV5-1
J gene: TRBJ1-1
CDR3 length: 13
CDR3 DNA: TGCGCCAGCAGCTTGGCAGGGAACGCTGAAGCTTTCTTT
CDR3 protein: CASSLAGNAEAFF

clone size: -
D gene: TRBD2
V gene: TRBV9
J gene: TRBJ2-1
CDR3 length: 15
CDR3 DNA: TGTGCCAGCAGCTATCTAGCGGGGGGGTACAATGAGCAGTTCTTC
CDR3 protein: CASSYLAGGYNEQFF

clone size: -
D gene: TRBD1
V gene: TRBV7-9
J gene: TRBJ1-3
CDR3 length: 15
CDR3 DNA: TGTGCCAGCAGCTTGGCAGGGGGCCTTGGAAACACCATATATTTT
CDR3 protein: CASSLAGGLGNTIYF

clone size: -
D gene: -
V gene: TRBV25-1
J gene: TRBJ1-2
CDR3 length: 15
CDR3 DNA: TGTGCCAGCAGTGATGGGGGCAGGGCCAGCTATGGCTACACCTTC
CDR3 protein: CASSDGGRASYGYTF

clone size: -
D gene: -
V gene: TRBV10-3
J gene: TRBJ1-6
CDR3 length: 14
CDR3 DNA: TGTGCCACTCAACAGGGCTCCTATAATTCACCCCTCCACTTT
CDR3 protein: CATQQGSYNSPLHF

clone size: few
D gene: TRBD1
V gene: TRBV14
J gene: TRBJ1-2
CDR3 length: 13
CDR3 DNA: TGTGCCAGCAGCGAAACAGGGGGCTTTGGCTACACCTTC
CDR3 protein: CASSETGGFGYTF

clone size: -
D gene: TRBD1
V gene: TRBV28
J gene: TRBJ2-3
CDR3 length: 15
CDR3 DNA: TGTGCCAGCACCAAGGGACAGGGGATCACAGATACGCAGTATTTT
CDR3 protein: CASTKGQGITDTQYF

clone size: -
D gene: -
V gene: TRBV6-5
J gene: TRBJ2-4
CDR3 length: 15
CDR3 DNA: TGTGCCAGCAGGTCCTTAGGGGTGGCCAAAAACATTCAGTACTTC
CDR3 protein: CASRSLGVAKNIQYF

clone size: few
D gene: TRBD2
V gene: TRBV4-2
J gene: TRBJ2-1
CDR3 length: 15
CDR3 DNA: TGTGCCAGCAGCCCCCGGGCTAGCGGGGGGAATGAGCAGTTCTTC
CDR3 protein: CASSPRASGGNEQFF

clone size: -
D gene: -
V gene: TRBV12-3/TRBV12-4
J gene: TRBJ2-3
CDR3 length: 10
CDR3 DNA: TGTGCCAGCAGCAGAGATACGCAGTATTTT
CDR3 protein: CASSRDTQYF

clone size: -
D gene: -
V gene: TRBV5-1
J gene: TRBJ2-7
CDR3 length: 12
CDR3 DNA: TGCGCCAGCAGCCTCACAGGGCGCGAGCAGTACTTC
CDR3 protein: CASSLTGREQYF

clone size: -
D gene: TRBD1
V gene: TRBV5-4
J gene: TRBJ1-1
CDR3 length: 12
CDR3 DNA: TGTGCCAGCAGCCGGGACAGCTCTGAAGCTTTCTTT
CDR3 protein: CASSRDSSEAFF

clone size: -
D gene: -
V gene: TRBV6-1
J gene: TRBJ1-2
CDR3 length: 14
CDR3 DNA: TGTGCCAGCAGTGAACCGGACGGGAACTATCGCTACACCTTC
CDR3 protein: CASSEPDGNYRYTF

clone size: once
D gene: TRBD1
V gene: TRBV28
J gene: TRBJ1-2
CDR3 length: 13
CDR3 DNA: TGTGCCAGCAGTCTACAGGGGAGATGGGGCTACACCTTC
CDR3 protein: CASSLQGRWGYTF

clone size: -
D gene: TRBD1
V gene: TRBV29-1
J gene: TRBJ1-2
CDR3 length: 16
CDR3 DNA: TGCAGCGTTGCGGGCAGGGGGACAGATTCTAACTATGGCTACACCTTC
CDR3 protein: CSVAGRGTDSNYGYTF

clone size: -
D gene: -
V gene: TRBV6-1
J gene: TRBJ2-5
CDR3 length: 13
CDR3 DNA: TGTGCCAGCAGTGAGCAGGCCCGTGAGACCCAGTACTTC
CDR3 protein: CASSEQARETQYF

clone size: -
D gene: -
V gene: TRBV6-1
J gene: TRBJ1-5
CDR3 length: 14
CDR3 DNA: TGTGCCAGCAGTGAAATCTTCGGGGGTCAGCCCCAGCATTTT
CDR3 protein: CASSEIFGGQPQHF

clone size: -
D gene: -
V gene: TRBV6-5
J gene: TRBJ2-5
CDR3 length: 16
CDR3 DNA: TGTGCCAGCAGTTACTCGACGGGTCACGGGGGAGAGACCCAGTACTTC
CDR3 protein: CASSYSTGHGGETQYF

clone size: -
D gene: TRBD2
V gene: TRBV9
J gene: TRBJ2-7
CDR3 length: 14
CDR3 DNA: TGTGCCAGCAGCGCCCGGGAGGGGCCCTACGAGCAGTACTTC
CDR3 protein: CASSAREGPYEQYF

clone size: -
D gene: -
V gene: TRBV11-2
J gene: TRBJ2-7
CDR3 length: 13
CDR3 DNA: TGTGCCAGCAGCTTAGCTAGCTCCTACGAGCAGTACTTC
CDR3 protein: CASSLASSYEQYF

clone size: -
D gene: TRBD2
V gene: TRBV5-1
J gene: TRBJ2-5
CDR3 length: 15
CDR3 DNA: TGCGCCAGCAGCTTCGAGCGGGGGGGAGGAGAGACCCAGTACTTC
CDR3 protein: CASSFERGGGETQYF

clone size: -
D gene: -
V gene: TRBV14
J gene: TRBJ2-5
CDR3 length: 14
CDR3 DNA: TGTGCCAGCAGCCAAGATGGTGTAACAGGGAGGGCAGACTTC
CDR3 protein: CASSQDGVTGRADF

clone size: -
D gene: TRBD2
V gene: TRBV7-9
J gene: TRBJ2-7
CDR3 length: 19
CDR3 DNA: TGTGCCAGCAGCTTAGGGCTAGCGGGGGGACGAGACGACCCTCTCGAGCAGTACTTC
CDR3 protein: CASSLGLAGGRDDPLEQYF

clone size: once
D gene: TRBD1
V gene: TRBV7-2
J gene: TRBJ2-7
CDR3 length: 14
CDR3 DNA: TGTGCCAGCAGCGTGGACAGGGGGCCCTACGAGCAGTACTTC
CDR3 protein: CASSVDRGPYEQYF

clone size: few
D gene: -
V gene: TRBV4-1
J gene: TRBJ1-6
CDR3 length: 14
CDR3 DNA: TGCGCCAGCAGCCCGGGACATTTCAATTCACCCCTCCACTTT
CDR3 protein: CASSPGHFNSPLHF

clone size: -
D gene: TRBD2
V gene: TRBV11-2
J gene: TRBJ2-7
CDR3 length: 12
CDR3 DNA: TGTGCCAGCAGCTTGGGGGGGAACGAGCAGTACTTC
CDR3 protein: CASSLGGNEQYF

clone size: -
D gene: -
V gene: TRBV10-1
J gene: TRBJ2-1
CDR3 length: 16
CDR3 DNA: TGCGCCAGCAGTGACTCATCGGTTGCCTACTACAATGAGCAGTTCTTC
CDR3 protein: CASSDSSVAYYNEQFF

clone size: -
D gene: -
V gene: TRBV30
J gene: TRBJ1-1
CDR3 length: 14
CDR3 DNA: TGTGCCTGGTCCATCGGAGGGGCTGACACTGAAGCTTTCTTT
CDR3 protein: CAWSIGGADTEAFF

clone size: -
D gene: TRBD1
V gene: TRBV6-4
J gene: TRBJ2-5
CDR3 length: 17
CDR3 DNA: TGTGCCAGCAGTGACTTGACCGGGACAGGGGGCGCGGAGACCCAGTACTTC
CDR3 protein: CASSDLTGTGGAETQYF

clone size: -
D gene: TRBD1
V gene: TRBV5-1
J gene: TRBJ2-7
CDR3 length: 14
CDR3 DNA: TGCGCCAGCAGCCAGGGACAGGCCAGGGGCGAGCAGTACTTC
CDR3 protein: CASSQGQARGEQYF

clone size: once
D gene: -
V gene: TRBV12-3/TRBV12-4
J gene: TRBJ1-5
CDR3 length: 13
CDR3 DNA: TGTGCCAGCAGCAGACAGATAAGTCAGCCCCAGCATTTT
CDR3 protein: CASSRQISQPQHF

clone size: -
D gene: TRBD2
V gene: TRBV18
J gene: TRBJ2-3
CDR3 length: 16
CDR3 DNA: TGTGCCAGCTCACCAGTGACTAGCGGGGGCACAGATACGCAGTATTTT
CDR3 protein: CASSPVTSGGTDTQYF

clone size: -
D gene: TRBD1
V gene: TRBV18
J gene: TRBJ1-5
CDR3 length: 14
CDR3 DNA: TGTGCCAGCTCACAAACAGGGGGCAATCAGCCCCAGCATTTT
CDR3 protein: CASSQTGGNQPQHF

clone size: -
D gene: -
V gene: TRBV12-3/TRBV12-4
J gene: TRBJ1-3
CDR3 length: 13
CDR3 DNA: TGTGCCAGCAGTCCCCCGGGACTTGTTTCTGTATATTTT
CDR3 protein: CASSPPGLVSVYF

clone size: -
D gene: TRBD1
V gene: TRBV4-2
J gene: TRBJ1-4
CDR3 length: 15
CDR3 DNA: TGTGCCAGCAGCCAAGGGGACAGGGATAATGAAAAACTGTTTTTT
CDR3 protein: CASSQGDRDNEKLFF

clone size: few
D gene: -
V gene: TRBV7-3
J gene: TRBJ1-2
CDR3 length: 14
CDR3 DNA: TGTGCCAGCAGCTTAAATGGAGGGGACTATGGCTACACCTTC
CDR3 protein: CASSLNGGDYGYTF

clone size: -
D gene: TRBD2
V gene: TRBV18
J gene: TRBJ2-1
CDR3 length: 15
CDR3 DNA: TGTGCCAGCTCACCAGGCGGGGGGTCAGTAAATGAGCAGTTCTTC
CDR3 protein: CASSPGGGSVNEQFF

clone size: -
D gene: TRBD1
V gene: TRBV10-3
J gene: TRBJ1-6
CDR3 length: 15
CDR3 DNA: TGTGCCATCAGTGAGTCTGGACAGGGGAATTCACCCCTCCACTTT
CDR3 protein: CAISESGQGNSPLHF

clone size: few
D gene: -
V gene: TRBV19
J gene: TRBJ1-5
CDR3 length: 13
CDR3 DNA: TGTGCCAGTACTCTAGGGGATAATCAGCCCCAGCATTTT
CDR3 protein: CASTLGDNQPQHF